A single sample gave rise to the 27 T cell receptor beta chains below, sequenced in a study of ipilimumab plus nivolumab after autologous stem cell transplantation. Here immunoSEQ multiplex PCR was the method, and the copy in TCRdb shows in-frame clones only, minus some. The sample contains 84,000 or so clones, 83% of which appear only once. This specimen was PBMCs, taken in a trial of ipilimumab plus nivolumab as post-transplant consolidation. The receptors derive from a male donor with diffuse large B-cell lymphoma.

The J gene is TRBJ2-7, the V gene TRBV5-4; 10 bases agree with TRBD1. Germline V lookup: CDR1 SGHNT, CDR2 YYREEE (reference sequence). This CDR3 spans 16 amino acids. The V gene end was trimmed by 5 bases and the J gene end by 4 bases; junction bases not matched to a gene: 12. CDR3 bases: TGTGCCAGCAGTTCCCCGGGACAGGGGAAGAAGTACGAGCAGTACTTC. It encodes CASSSPGQGKKYEQYF.

Concerning this clone itself: Other nucleotide sequences from this sample produce the same CDR3. The chain has TRBV9 and TRBJ1-4; 9 bases match TRBD1. Trimming cost V 3 bases and J 6 bases; bases outside gene matches: 6. Germline V lookup: CDR1 SGDLS, CDR2 YYNGEE. The CDR3 is made up of 15 amino acids. CDR3: CASSDGTGRHEKLFF. Here the CDR3 DNA reads TGTGCCAGCAGCGACGGGACAGGGAGGCATGAAAAACTGTTTTTT.

A few counts support this clone. The rearrangement joins TRBV7-3 to TRBJ2-2; either TRBD1 or TRBD2 may fit D (6 bases each). CDR3 length equals 17 residues. Looked up from germline, CDR1 is SGHTA and CDR2 is FQGTGA. Deletions cut 5 bases from V and 0 bases from J, with 16 bases between. The CDR3 region is CASSPQWGAANTGELFF. The CDR3 region has the DNA TGTGCCAGCAGCCCCCAGTGGGGGGCCGCGAACACCGGGGAGCTGTTTTTT.

This rearrangement joins TRBV18 to TRBJ2-5; D unresolved. Germline assignment: CDR1 KGHSH and CDR2 LQKENI. V was pared by 4 bases and J by 0 bases, with 12 bases between. The CDR3 is 15 residues long. The chain's CDR3 is CASSQFSTDQETQYF. Written as DNA, the CDR3 is TGTGCCAGCTCACAGTTTTCGACCGACCAAGAGACCCAGTACTTC. Full variable domain (missing parts from reference TRBV18 and TRBJ2-5): NAGVMQNPRHLVRRRGQEARLRCSPMKGHSHVYWYRQLPEEGLKFMVYLQKENIIDESGMPKERFSAEFPKEGPSILRIQQVVRGDSAAYFCASSQFSTDQETQYFGPGTRLLVL.

V gene TRBV19 combines with J gene TRBJ1-2, with D unresolved. Between the trimmed V and J ends, which lost 4 bases and 0 bases, there was a span of 30 bases. The CDR3 loop spans 21 amino acids. Looked up from germline, CDR1 is LNHDA and CDR2 is SQIVND (reference sequence). CDR3 loop: CASSTIFFLGSPSGANYGYTF. CDR3 nucleotide sequence: TGTGCCAGTAGTACGATTTTCTTCCTCGGATCCCCAAGTGGGGCTAACTATGGCTACACCTTC.

The CDR3 DNA reads TGCGCCAGCAGCCTAAGATTTCGGGCCGGGGAGCTGTTTTTT. This translates into CASSLRFRAGELFF. This sequence joins TRBV4-3 and TRBJ2-2; D gene uncertain. Germline assignment: CDR1 LGHNA and CDR2 YSLEER. The CDR3 covers 14 residues. The ends were cut back, 4 bases at V and 6 bases at J, with 12 bases in the middle.

There are a few counts of this clone. This CDR3 is also generated by other DNA sequences in the sample. The chain employs TRBV5-1 and TRBJ2-5; 12 bases map to TRBD2. Germline V gene data show CDR1 as SGHRS and CDR2 as YFSETQ. This CDR3 contains 16 residues. The ends lost 0 bases at V and 2 bases at J; junction bases unmatched: 2. The DNA for the CDR3 is TGCGCCAGCAGCTTGGGAGGACTAGCGGGGCAAGAGACCCAGTACTTC. Translated, it gives CASSLGGLAGQETQYF.

This clone appeared a single time. This chain connects TRBV7-8 to TRBJ1-4; weak D call: TRBD1 (5 bases). Looked up from germline, CDR1 is SGHVS and CDR2 is FQNEAQ. With 1 base removed from V and 6 bases from J, the gap between germline ends came to 9 bases. There are 14 residues in the CDR3. The CDR3 bases are TGTGCCAGCAGCTTAGGGGGACTTGATGAAAAACTGTTTTTT. Translated: CASSLGGLDEKLFF.

J is TRBJ2-5 and V is TRBV30; 10 nucleotides line up with TRBD1. The CDR3 runs to 16 residues. V was pared by 4 bases and J by 3 bases, with 11 bases of the junction left unmatched. Looked up from germline, CDR1 is GTSNPN and CDR2 is SVGIG (reference sequence). CDR3 residues: CAWTEGGQGMEETQYF. DNA for the CDR3: TGTGCCTGGACCGAAGGGGGACAGGGGATGGAAGAGACCCAGTACTTC.

V usage is TRBV19 and J usage is TRBJ1-1; no reliable D call. Trimming removed 7 bases from V and 0 bases from J, with 9 bases in between. Germline values: CDR1 LNHDA, CDR2 SQIVND (reference sequence). The length of the CDR3 is 13 residues. CDR3: CASKRPLNTEAFF. Here the CDR3 DNA reads TGTGCCAGTAAAAGACCCTTGAACACTGAAGCTTTCTTT.

J is TRBJ2-6 and V is TRBV19; D gene unclear. The CDR3 sequence is 16 residues long. CDR1 LNHDA and CDR2 SQIVND come from the germline V gene (reference sequence). V gave up 5 bases and J gave up 0 bases, with 11 bases separating them. The DNA for the CDR3 is TGTGCCAGTAGTTCTTGGGCCCCCTCTGGGGCCAACGTCCTGACTTTC. It encodes CASSSWAPSGANVLTF. Variable domain in full (rest from reference TRBV19 and TRBJ2-6): DGGITQSPKYLFRKEGQNVTLSCEQNLNHDAMYWYRQDPGQGLRLIYYSQIVNDFQKGDIAEGYSVSREKKESFPLTVTSAQKNPTAFYLCASSSWAPSGANVLTFGAGSRLTVL.

This rearrangement joins TRBV4-2 to TRBJ2-5, with TRBD2 identical over 7 bases. The V segment lost 1 base and the J segment 5 bases; nucleotides outside the gene matches: 4. Per the germline V gene, CDR1 is LGHNA and CDR2 is YNFKEQ. This CDR3 comprises 14 residues. CDR3 amino acids: CASSQGRGGETQYF. CDR3 nucleotides: TGTGCCAGCAGCCAAGGACGGGGAGGGGAGACCCAGTACTTC.

This clone appeared a single time. The chain carries TRBV7-2 and TRBJ2-3; D is ambiguous. CDR3 length equals 13 residues. CDR1 SGHTA and CDR2 FQGNSA come from the germline V gene. Deletions cut 3 bases from V and 3 bases from J, with 7 bases between. This chain's CDR3 is CASSFQLTDTQYF. The CDR3 DNA is TGTGCCAGCAGCTTTCAGTTAACAGATACGCAGTATTTT.

This sequence joins TRBV7-2 and TRBJ2-3, with TRBD2 identical over 12 bases. Per germline, CDR1 SGHTA and CDR2 FQGNSA. The CDR3 covers 18 residues. The V gene end was trimmed by 1 base and the J gene end by 6 bases; junction bases not matched to a gene: 11. As DNA, the CDR3 is TGTGCCAGCAGCTTAGTATCCCCAAGACTAGCGGGGGTCGATACGCAGTATTTT. Its protein is CASSLVSPRLAGVDTQYF.

The chain links TRBV10-3 to TRBJ2-5, with 8 bases lining up with TRBD1. This CDR3 has 12 residues. CDR1 and CDR2 (germline): ENHRY, SYGVKD. V was pared by 5 bases and J by 6 bases, with 2 bases of the junction left unmatched. The CDR3 spells CAISPRGQTQYF. Here the CDR3 DNA reads TGTGCCATCAGTCCCAGGGGGCAGACCCAGTACTTC.

The genes are TRBV7-6 and TRBJ2-1, with 9 bases identical to TRBD1. Germline CDR1 and CDR2: SGHVS and FNYEAQ. Germline trimming cut 1 base from V and 6 bases from J; bases unmatched to any gene: 1. This CDR3 is built from 14 residues. The CDR3 loop reads CASSLGTGVNEQFF. Written as DNA, the CDR3 is TGTGCCAGCAGCTTAGGGACAGGGGTCAATGAGCAGTTCTTC.

The chain recombines TRBV19 with TRBJ1-1, with D perhaps TRBD1 (6 bases). CDR1 and CDR2 from the germline V gene are LNHDA and SQIVND (reference sequence). The CDR3 contains 12 residues. Trimming removed 4 bases at V and 5 bases at J, with 8 bases between. The chain's CDR3 is CASSNRVTEAFF. CDR3 DNA: TGTGCCAGTAGTAACAGGGTGACTGAAGCTTTCTTT. The full variable domain, completed using reference TRBV19 and TRBJ1-1, is DGGITQSPKYLFRKEGQNVTLSCEQNLNHDAMYWYRQDPGQGLRLIYYSQIVNDFQKGDIAEGYSVSREKKESFPLTVTSAQKNPTAFYLCASSNRVTEAFFGQGTRLTVV.

This clone has a single count. V gene TRBV7-2 combines with J gene TRBJ1-2, with D possibly being TRBD1 (6 bases). Germline V gene data show CDR1 as SGHTA and CDR2 as FQGNSA. This CDR3 region has 13 residues. The V gene lost 1 base and the J gene lost 8 bases, with 11 bases spanning the gap. The chain's CDR3 is CASSLVAGEGYTF. CDR3 DNA sequence: TGTGCCAGCAGCTTAGTGGCAGGGGAGGGCTACACCTTC.

The V gene is TRBV10-2, the J gene TRBJ2-7; 10 positions match TRBD1. CDR1 is WSHSY and CDR2 is SAAADI in the germline V gene. The CDR3 has 15 amino acids. V lost 2 bases, J lost 2 bases, and 3 bases stayed unmatched. CDR3 nucleotide sequence: TGCGCCAGCAGTGAGCCGGGACAGGGGACCTACGAGCAGTACTTC. Encoded protein: CASSEPGQGTYEQYF.

The genes are TRBV6-6 and TRBJ1-3, with 8 bases identical to TRBD1. The CDR3 spans 16 residues. Germline lookup yields CDR1 MNHNY and CDR2 SVGAGI (reference sequence). The ends lost 5 bases at V and 0 bases at J; junction bases unmatched: 6. CDR3 region: CASSRDRHSSGNTIYF. CDR3 DNA sequence: TGTGCCAGCAGTCGGGACAGGCACTCCTCTGGAAACACCATATATTTT.

V and J are TRBV27 and TRBJ2-7, with D possibly being TRBD2 (6 bases). V gave up 2 bases and J gave up 0 bases, with 11 bases separating them. CDR3 size: 15 residues. Germline V gene data show CDR1 as MNHEY and CDR2 as SMNVEV (reference sequence). In DNA, the CDR3 is TGTGCCAGCAGTTTAGGAGGGAGGAGCTCCTACGAGCAGTACTTC. Protein: CASSLGGRSSYEQYF.

V usage is TRBV7-3 and J usage is TRBJ2-2; the match to TRBD1 covers 11 bases. The CDR3 sequence is 15 residues long. In germline, CDR1 is SGHTA, CDR2 FQGTGA. V was clipped by 5 bases and J by 6 bases; unmatched bases: 5. CDR3 bases: TGTGCCAGCAGCCGGACAGGGGGCTGGGCCGGGGAGCTGTTTTTT. Its protein product is CASSRTGGWAGELFF.

The J gene is TRBJ1-4, the V gene TRBV6-1; 9 bases fit TRBD1. The CDR3 extends over 15 amino acids. Germline CDR1 is MNHNS and CDR2 is SASEGT. The V gene end was trimmed by 4 bases and the J gene end by 8 bases; junction bases not matched to a gene: 8. CDR3 in amino acids: CASSGTTGGWEKLFF. The CDR3 region has the DNA TGTGCCAGCAGTGGCACCACAGGGGGCTGGGAAAAACTGTTTTTT.

The rearrangement links TRBV6-6 to TRBJ1-3, with TRBD1 matching 7 bases. V trimming: 4 bases; J trimming: 0 bases; junction bases outside the gene matches: 3. The length of the CDR3 is 15 residues. CDR1 is MNHNY, CDR2 SVGAGI, per germline (reference sequence). The CDR3 bases are TGTGCCAGCAGTTCCGGGGACAGCTCTGGAAACACCATATATTTT. Its protein product is CASSSGDSSGNTIYF.

The chain recombines TRBV12-1 with TRBJ2-5. TRBV12-1 is a documented pseudogene. The CDR3 consists of 13 residues. The DNA of the CDR3 is TGTGCCAGCAGCTCCCTAACGGGGCACCCCCAGTACTTC. This encodes CASSSLTGHPQYF.

The J gene is TRBJ1-3, the V gene TRBV6-1, with D hard to call. The V end lost 6 bases, the J end lost 0 bases, and 6 bases lay between the germline ends. Germline CDR1 and CDR2: MNHNS and SASEGT. The CDR3 consists of 13 residues. CDR3 sequence: CASRIRSGNTIYF. The CDR3 DNA reads as TGTGCCAGCAGGATACGCTCTGGAAACACCATATATTTT.

The chain has TRBV5-1 and TRBJ2-3, with a tentative D call TRBD1 (6 bases). The V gene's germline CDR1 is SGHRS and CDR2 YFSETQ. The CDR3 spans 15 residues. V was pared by 2 bases and J by 1 base, with 11 bases between. In nucleotides, the CDR3 is TGCGCCAGCAGCTTCGGACAGATTGGCACAGATACGCAGTATTTT. It translates to CASSFGQIGTDTQYF.